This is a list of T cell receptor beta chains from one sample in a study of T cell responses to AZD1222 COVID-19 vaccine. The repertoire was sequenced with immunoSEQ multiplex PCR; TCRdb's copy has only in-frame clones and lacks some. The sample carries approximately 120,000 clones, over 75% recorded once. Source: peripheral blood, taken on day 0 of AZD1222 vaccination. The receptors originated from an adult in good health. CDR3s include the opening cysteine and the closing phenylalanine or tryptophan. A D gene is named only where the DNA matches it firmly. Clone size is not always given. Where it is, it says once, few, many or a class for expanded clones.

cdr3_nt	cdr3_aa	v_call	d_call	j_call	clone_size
TGTGCCAGCCGGAGACAGACATCCTACGAGCAGTACTTC	CASRRQTSYEQYF	TRBV6-5	.	TRBJ2-7	once
TGTGCCAGCAGTTTATTCCCGGGATACAATGAGCAGTTCTTC	CASSLFPGYNEQFF	TRBV27	.	TRBJ2-1	.
TGTGCCAGCAGCCGACTGACTAGCGGGAGCCCTGGGGGCACAGATACGCAGTATTTT	CASSRLTSGSPGGTDTQYF	TRBV3-1/TRBV3-2	TRBD2	TRBJ2-3	.
TGTGCCAGCACCTTCAGGGGGTTCAGGGTAGAGAACACTGAAGCTTTCTTT	CASTFRGFRVENTEAFF	TRBV11-2	TRBD1	TRBJ1-1	.
TGTGCCAGTACCGGGACAGGGGGCAGGACTGAAGCTTTCTTT	CASTGTGGRTEAFF	TRBV19	TRBD1	TRBJ1-1	.
TGCGCCAGCAGCTTTCAAAACAGCGGCACCTTCCAAGAGACCCAGTACTTC	CASSFQNSGTFQETQYF	TRBV5-1	.	TRBJ2-5	once
TGCGCCAGCAGCCCCGGACAGGGTTACACCATATATTTT	CASSPGQGYTIYF	TRBV5-1	TRBD1	TRBJ1-3	.
TGTGCCTGGAGCCTACAGGGGTCCCAAGAGACCCAGTACTTC	CAWSLQGSQETQYF	TRBV30	TRBD1	TRBJ2-5	.
TGCGCCAGCAGCTTGGCAACACCTGATTGGGACGAGCAGTACTTC	CASSLATPDWDEQYF	TRBV5-1	.	TRBJ2-7	.
TGTGCCAGCAGCGGGGGAGGAGGGTGGAATAATTCACCCCTCCACTTT	CASSGGGGWNNSPLHF	TRBV6-2/TRBV6-3	.	TRBJ1-6	.
TGTGCCAGCACTGAACAGGGTCGCACAGATACGCAGTATTTT	CASTEQGRTDTQYF	TRBV6-6	.	TRBJ2-3	.
TGTGCCAGCTCCCTCTCATCTATGGGGAATGATGGCTACACCTTC	CASSLSSMGNDGYTF	TRBV18	.	TRBJ1-2	.
TGTGCCAGTACTGGGACAGGGGGCAGGGAGACCCAGTACTTC	CASTGTGGRETQYF	TRBV19	TRBD1	TRBJ2-5	.
TGTGCCACCAGTGATCCCTTGGCGGGGGGGCGGGATACGCAGTATTTT	CATSDPLAGGRDTQYF	TRBV24-1	TRBD2	TRBJ2-3	.
TGTGCCAGCAGTCCCGCCGGGGGATTCAATGAGCAGTTCTTC	CASSPAGGFNEQFF	TRBV27	.	TRBJ2-1	.
TGTGCCTGGAAGTGGGGCCGGTCGAACACTGAAGCTTTCTTT	CAWKWGRSNTEAFF	TRBV30	.	TRBJ1-1	.
TGCGCCAGCAGCTTGTTGACCACGACGGGGGCCAACTATGGCTACACCTTC	CASSLLTTTGANYGYTF	TRBV5-1	.	TRBJ1-2	.
TGTGCCACCAGCAGACAGGGCTGGTTCTTC	CATSRQGWFF	TRBV24-1	TRBD1	TRBJ2-1	.
TGTGCCAGCATGGCTCCTGGAAACACCATATATTTT	CASMAPGNTIYF	TRBV3-1/TRBV3-2	.	TRBJ1-3	.
TGTGCCAGCAGCTTAGCTTGGGGCGGGGATGGCTACACCTTC	CASSLAWGGDGYTF	TRBV7-2	.	TRBJ1-2	.
TGTGCCAGCAGCTTATATCCGGGGGGGCTGGAGTATTTT	CASSLYPGGLEYF	TRBV7-2	TRBD2	TRBJ2-3	.